The clone carrying this T cell receptor (beta chain) occurred once. Antigen: not known. The CDR3 is 15 residues long. Germline V gene sequence: CDR1 MNHEY, CDR2 SVGAGI. V dropped 6 bases and J dropped 5 bases, with 17 bases sitting between them. These data originate in a study of cytomegalovirus exposure and HLA in healthy donors. Findings and limits, study-wide: In vitro checks showed that three CMV-associated chains really do target CMV antigens.

The data were produced by immunoSEQ multiplex PCR, yet TCRdb's version contains in-frame clones alone and is incomplete. The profile covers tens of thousands of clones, with around 97% appearing a single time and 2.4% taken by the ten largest. This TCR was sampled from a man aged 18 to 35 in good health and CMV-seronegative. Sequences were obtained from PBMCs. The V gene is TRBV6-5, the J gene TRBJ2-4; possibly TRBD1 for D (6 bases). CDR3 bases: TGTGCCAGCAGCCAACGACAGGAACGGGAAAACATTCAGTACTTC. It yields the protein CASSQRQERENIQYF.